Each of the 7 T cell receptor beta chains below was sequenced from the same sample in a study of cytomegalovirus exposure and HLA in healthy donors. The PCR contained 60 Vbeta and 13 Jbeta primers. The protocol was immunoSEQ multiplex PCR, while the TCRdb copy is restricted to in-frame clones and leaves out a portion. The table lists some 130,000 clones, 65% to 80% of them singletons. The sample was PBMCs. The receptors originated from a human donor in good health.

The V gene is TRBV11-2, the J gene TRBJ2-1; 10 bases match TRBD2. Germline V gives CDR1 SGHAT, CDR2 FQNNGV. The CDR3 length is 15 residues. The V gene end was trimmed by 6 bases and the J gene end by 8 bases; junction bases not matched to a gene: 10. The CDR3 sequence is CASRRPGLAKHEQFF. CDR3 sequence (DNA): TGTGCCAGCAGGAGACCGGGACTAGCGAAACATGAGCAGTTCTTC.

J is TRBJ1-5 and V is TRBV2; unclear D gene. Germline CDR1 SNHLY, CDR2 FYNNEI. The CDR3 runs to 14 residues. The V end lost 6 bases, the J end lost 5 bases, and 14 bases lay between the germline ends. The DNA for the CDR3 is TGTGCCAGCAGCCAGCCAGGAACCGATCAGCCCCAGCATTTT. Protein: CASSQPGTDQPQHF.

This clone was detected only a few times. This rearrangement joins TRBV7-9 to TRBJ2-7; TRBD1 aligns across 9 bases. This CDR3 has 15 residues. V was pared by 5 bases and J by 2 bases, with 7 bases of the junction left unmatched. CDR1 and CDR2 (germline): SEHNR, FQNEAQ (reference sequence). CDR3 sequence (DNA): TGTGCCAGCAGCCCCCGGGGGACAGGGCCCTACGAGCAGTACTTC. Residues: CASSPRGTGPYEQYF.

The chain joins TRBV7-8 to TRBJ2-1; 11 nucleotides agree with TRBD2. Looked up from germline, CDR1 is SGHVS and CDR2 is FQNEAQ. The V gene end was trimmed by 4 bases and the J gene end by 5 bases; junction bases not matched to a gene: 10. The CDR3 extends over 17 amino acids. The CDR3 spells CASSYPAGTSGHNEQFF. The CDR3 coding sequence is TGTGCCAGCAGCTACCCCGCCGGGACTAGCGGACACAATGAGCAGTTCTTC.

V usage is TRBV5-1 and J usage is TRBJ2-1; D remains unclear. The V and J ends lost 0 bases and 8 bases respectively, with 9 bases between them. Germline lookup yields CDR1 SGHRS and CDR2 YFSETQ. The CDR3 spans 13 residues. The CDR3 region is CASSLARKYEQFF. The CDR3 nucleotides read TGCGCCAGCAGCTTGGCCAGGAAGTATGAGCAGTTCTTC. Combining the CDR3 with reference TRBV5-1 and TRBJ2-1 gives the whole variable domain KAGVTQTPRYLIKTRGQQVTLSCSPISGHRSVSWYQQTPGQGLQFLFEYFSETQRNKGNFPGRFSGRQFSNSRSEMNVSTLELGDSALYLCASSLARKYEQFFGPGTRLTVL.

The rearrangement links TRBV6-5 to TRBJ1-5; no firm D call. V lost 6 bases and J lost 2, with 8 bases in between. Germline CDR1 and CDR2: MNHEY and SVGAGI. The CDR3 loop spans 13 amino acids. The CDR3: CASSAGGNQPQHF. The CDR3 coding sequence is TGTGCCAGCAGCGCCGGAGGCAATCAGCCCCAGCATTTT.

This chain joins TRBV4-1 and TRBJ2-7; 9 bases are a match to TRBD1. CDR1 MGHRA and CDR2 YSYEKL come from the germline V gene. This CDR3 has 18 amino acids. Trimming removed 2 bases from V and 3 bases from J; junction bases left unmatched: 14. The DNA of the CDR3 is TGCGCCAGCAGCCAAAATAAGAACCCGGGACAGGGATTCTACGAGCAGTACTTC. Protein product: CASSQNKNPGQGFYEQYF.